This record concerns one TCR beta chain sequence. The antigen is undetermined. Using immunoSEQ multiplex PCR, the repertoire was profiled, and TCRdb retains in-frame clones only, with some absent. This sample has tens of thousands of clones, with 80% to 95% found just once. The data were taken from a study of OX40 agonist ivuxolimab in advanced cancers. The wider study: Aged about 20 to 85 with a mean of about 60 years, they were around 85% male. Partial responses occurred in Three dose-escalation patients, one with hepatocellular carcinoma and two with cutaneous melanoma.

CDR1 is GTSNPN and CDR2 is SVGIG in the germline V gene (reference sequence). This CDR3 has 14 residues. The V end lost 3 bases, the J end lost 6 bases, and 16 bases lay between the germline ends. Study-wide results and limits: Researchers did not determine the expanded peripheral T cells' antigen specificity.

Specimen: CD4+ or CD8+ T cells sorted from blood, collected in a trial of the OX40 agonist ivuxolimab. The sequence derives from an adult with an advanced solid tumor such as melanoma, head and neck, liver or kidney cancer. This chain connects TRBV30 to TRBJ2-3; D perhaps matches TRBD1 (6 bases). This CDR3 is CAWRDGPTGDTQYF. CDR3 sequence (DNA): TGTGCCTGGAGAGATGGACCTACAGGGGATACGCAGTATTTT.